A single sample is the source of the 9 T cell receptor beta chains below, sequenced in a study of blood T cell repertoires in COVID-19. Here immunoSEQ multiplex PCR was the method, and the copy in TCRdb shows in-frame clones only, minus some. The repertoire holds 150,000 to 200,000 clones, with about 85% as singletons. The sequenced material came from peripheral blood. These receptors all stem from a man aged 60-69 years with active or convalescent COVID-19.

V and J are TRBV5-6 and TRBJ1-4; 7 nucleotides match TRBD1. Looked up from germline, CDR1 is SGHDT and CDR2 is YYEEEE. Trimming cost V 2 bases and J 6 bases; bases outside gene matches: 10. The CDR3 has 16 residues. The CDR3 loop is CASSFLSGTAYEKLFF. The CDR3 DNA is TGTGCCAGCAGCTTTCTCTCTGGGACAGCTTATGAAAAACTGTTTTTT.

The chain employs TRBV19 and TRBJ1-5; D gene ambiguous. Per the germline V gene, CDR1 is LNHDA and CDR2 is SQIVND (reference sequence). The CDR3 is made up of 13 amino acids. Trimming stripped 10 bases from V and 1 base from J, with 11 bases between. The CDR3 loop reads CATKEQSNQPQHF. For the CDR3, the DNA is TGTGCCACCAAAGAACAAAGCAATCAGCCCCAGCATTTT.

Only a few counts were recorded for this clone. The V gene is TRBV27, the J gene TRBJ1-2, with 9 bases identical to TRBD1. CDR3 length: 15 amino acids. Trimming removed 5 bases from V and 6 bases from J; junction bases left unmatched: 10. CDR1 MNHEY and CDR2 SMNVEV come from the germline V gene (reference sequence). CDR3 nucleotide sequence: TGTGCCAGCAGTCCCTGGACAGGGGTAGTCCATGGCTACACCTTC. As protein: CASSPWTGVVHGYTF.

V and J are TRBV5-6 and TRBJ2-7; 8 bases fit TRBD2. V dropped 4 bases and J dropped 4; count of bases not matched to a gene: 4. CDR1 and CDR2 (germline): SGHDT, YYEEEE. This CDR3 has 13 amino acids. The CDR3 reads CASSPGGLYEQYF. The CDR3 coding sequence is TGTGCCAGCAGCCCGGGAGGGCTGTACGAGCAGTACTTC. The whole variable domain, filled in from reference TRBV5-6 and TRBJ2-7, reads DAGVTQSPTHLIKTRGQQVTLRCSPKSGHDTVSWYQQALGQGPQFIFQYYEEEERQRGNFPDRFSGHQFPNYSSELNVNALLLGDSALYLCASSPGGLYEQYFGPGTRLTVT.

The chain combines TRBV6-5 with TRBJ2-3; tentatively, D is TRBD2 (6 bases). Germline V gives CDR1 MNHEY, CDR2 SVGAGI. This CDR3 is built from 15 residues. Trimming shortened V by 4 bases and J by 1 base, and 12 bases separated the two germline ends. The CDR3 here is CASSSPGGRTDTQYF. The CDR3 nucleotides are TGTGCCAGCAGTTCCCCCGGGGGACGCACAGATACGCAGTATTTT.

The chain is built from TRBV10-2 and TRBJ1-5; 9 bases agree with TRBD1. V lost 8 bases to trimming and J lost 5 bases; unmatched junction nucleotides: 4. Germline V gene sequence: CDR1 WSHSY, CDR2 SAAADI. This CDR3 comprises 13 residues. The DNA for the CDR3 is TGCGCCAGCGGGACAGGGTGGGATCAGCCCCAGCATTTT. Its protein product is CASGTGWDQPQHF.

The rearrangement uses TRBV4-1 and TRBJ1-4, with 12 positions matching TRBD1. Germline loops: CDR1 MGHRA, CDR2 YSYEKL. This CDR3 has 18 residues. The V segment lost 1 base and the J segment 4 bases; nucleotides outside the gene matches: 7. The CDR3 reads CASSQGDRGRRSNEKLFF. The CDR3 nucleotides are TGCGCCAGCAGCCAAGGGGACAGGGGGCGCAGGAGTAATGAAAAACTGTTTTTT.

This sequence joins TRBV4-2 and TRBJ1-2, with no clear D. V lost 0 bases to trimming and J lost 9 bases, with 11 bases between them. The germline gives CDR1 LGHNA, CDR2 YNFKEQ. This CDR3 spans 13 amino acids. The CDR3 DNA sequence: TGTGCCAGCAGCCAAGATAGTAGGGAGAGCTACACCTTC. Protein: CASSQDSRESYTF.

V and J are TRBV7-9 and TRBJ2-2, with D perhaps matching TRBD1 (6 bases). CDR3 length: 12 residues. Trimming shortened V by 4 bases and J by 6 bases, and 6 bases separated the two germline ends. Germline V gives CDR1 SEHNR, CDR2 FQNEAQ (reference sequence). The CDR3 loop is CASSSGAGELFF. The DNA of the CDR3 is TGTGCCAGCAGCTCAGGGGCCGGGGAGCTGTTTTTT.